The 2 T cell receptor beta chains below all came from one sample that was sequenced in a study of radiotherapy plus CTLA-4 blockade in lung cancer. Here immunoSEQ multiplex PCR was the method, and the copy in TCRdb shows in-frame clones only, minus some. The sample lists approximately 99,000 clones; around 88% were seen once. Source: peripheral blood, taken from a patient treated with radiotherapy plus ipilimumab. The receptors here all came from a human donor with non-small cell lung cancer that progressed on radiotherapy plus ipilimumab.

This chain joins TRBV15 and TRBJ1-1; the D is unclear. In germline, CDR1 is LNHNV, CDR2 YYDKDF (reference sequence). With 5 bases removed from V and 3 bases from J, the gap between germline ends came to 10 bases. The CDR3 contains 13 residues. In DNA, the CDR3 is TGTGCCACCAGCTCCATCGGACACACTGAAGCTTTCTTT. It encodes CATSSIGHTEAFF.

The chain combines TRBV29-1 with TRBJ2-3, with 9 nucleotides matching TRBD2. The CDR3 loop spans 14 amino acids. Germline V gene lookup returns CDR1 SQVTM and CDR2 ANQGSEA. The J segment lost 4 bases and the V segment lost 4 bases, leaving 6 bases of the junction unmatched. The chain's CDR3 is CSVALAGWPDTQYF. The DNA of the CDR3 is TGCAGCGTTGCCCTAGCGGGATGGCCAGATACGCAGTATTTT.